A selection of T cell receptor beta chains follows, all from one sample in a study of blood T cell repertoires in COVID-19. The assay was immunoSEQ multiplex PCR, and TCRdb's table has in-frame clones only and misses some. Here the sample spans 150,000 to 200,000 clones, about 85% being singletons. The source material was peripheral blood. The receptors shown here come from a man between 60 and 75 years old who had recovered from COVID-19. Each CDR3 is given with its conserved first and last residue. The D gene is left open where the match is weak.

v_call,cdr3_length,d_call,j_call,cdr3_aa,cdr3_nt
TRBV27,11,.,TRBJ1-2,CATRANYGYTF,TGTGCCACCAGGGCAAACTATGGCTACACCTTC
TRBV7-2,15,TRBD2,TRBJ2-7,CASSFGLVPPYEQYF,TGTGCCAGCAGCTTTGGACTAGTCCCTCCCTACGAGCAGTACTTC
TRBV3-1/TRBV3-2,12,.,TRBJ2-7,CASSQTGREQYF,TGTGCCAGCAGCCAAACAGGTCGGGAGCAGTACTTC
TRBV9,15,TRBD1,TRBJ1-2,CASSVAGGQVYGYTF,TGTGCCAGCAGCGTAGCTGGGGGACAGGTCTATGGCTACACCTTC
TRBV18,13,.,TRBJ2-5,CASSPAAQETQYF,TGTGCCAGCTCACCGGCGGCCCAAGAGACCCAGTACTTC
TRBV9,16,TRBD1,TRBJ1-3,CASSFRTGVSGNTIYF,TGTGCCAGCAGCTTTCGGACAGGGGTCTCTGGAAACACCATATATTTT
TRBV25-1,15,.,TRBJ2-5,CASSEWSSERETQYF,TGTGCCAGCAGTGAATGGAGTTCCGAACGAGAGACCCAGTACTTC
TRBV6-1,14,.,TRBJ2-7,CASSEGVLKSEQYF,TGTGCCAGCAGTGAAGGAGTACTCAAGAGCGAGCAGTACTTC
TRBV19,15,.,TRBJ2-1,CASSIVRNAYNEQFF,TGTGCCAGTAGTATAGTCAGGAATGCCTACAATGAGCAGTTCTTC
TRBV3-1/TRBV3-2,17,TRBD2,TRBJ2-6,CASSREAGVTGANVLTF,TGTGCCAGCAGCCGAGAAGCGGGGGTAACTGGGGCCAACGTCCTGACTTTC
TRBV10-3,13,TRBD1,TRBJ1-2,CAIRETGTYGYTF,TGTGCCATCAGGGAGACAGGGACCTATGGCTACACCTTC